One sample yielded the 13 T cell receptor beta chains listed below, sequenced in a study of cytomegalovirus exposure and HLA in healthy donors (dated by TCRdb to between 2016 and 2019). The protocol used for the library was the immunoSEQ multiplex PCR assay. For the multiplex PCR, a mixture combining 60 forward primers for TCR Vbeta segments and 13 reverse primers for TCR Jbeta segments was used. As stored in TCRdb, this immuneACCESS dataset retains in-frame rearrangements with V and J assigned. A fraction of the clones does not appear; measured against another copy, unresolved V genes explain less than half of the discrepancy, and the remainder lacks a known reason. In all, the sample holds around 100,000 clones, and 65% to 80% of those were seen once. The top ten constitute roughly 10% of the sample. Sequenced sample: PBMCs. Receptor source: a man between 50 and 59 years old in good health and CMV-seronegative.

The CDR3 reads CASSYSRQGGKLFF. The DNA of the CDR3 is TGTGCCAGCAGTTACTCGAGACAGGGGGGAAAACTGTTTTTT. The J gene is TRBJ1-4, the V gene TRBV6-5, with 9 positions matching TRBD1. The CDR3 contains 14 residues. Germline trimming cut 0 bases from V and 10 bases from J; bases unmatched to any gene: 3. Germline V gene sequence: CDR1 MNHEY, CDR2 SVGAGI.

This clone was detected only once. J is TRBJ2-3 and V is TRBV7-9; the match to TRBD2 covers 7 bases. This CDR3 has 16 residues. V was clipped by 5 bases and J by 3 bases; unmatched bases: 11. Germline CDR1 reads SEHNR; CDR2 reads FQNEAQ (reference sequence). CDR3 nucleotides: TGTGCCAGCAGCCCCTGGGCTAGCGGAGGGACAGATACGCAGTATTTT. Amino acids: CASSPWASGGTDTQYF.

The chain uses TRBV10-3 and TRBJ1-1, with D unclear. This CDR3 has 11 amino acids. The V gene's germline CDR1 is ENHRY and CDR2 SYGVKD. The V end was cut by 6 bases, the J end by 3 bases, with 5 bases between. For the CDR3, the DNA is TGTGCCATCAGGAGTCACACTGAAGCTTTCTTT. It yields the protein CAIRSHTEAFF.

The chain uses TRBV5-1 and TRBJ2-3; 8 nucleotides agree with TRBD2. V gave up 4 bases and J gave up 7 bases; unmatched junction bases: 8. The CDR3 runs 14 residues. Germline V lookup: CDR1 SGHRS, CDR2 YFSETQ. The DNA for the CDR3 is TGCGCCAGCAGCACCTCGCCGGGAGGGAATACGCAGTATTTT. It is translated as CASSTSPGGNTQYF. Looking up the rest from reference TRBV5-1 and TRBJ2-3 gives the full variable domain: KAGVTQTPRYLIKTRGQQVTLSCSPISGHRSVSWYQQTPGQGLQFLFEYFSETQRNKGNFPGRFSGRQFSNSRSEMNVSTLELGDSALYLCASSTSPGGNTQYFGPGTRLTVL.

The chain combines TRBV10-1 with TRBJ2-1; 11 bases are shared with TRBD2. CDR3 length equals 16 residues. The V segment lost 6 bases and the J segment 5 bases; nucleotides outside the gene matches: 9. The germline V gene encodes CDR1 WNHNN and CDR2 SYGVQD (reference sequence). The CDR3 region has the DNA TGCGCCAGCAGAGGTGATTTAGCGGGAGGGGACAATGAGCAGTTCTTC. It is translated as CASRGDLAGGDNEQFF.

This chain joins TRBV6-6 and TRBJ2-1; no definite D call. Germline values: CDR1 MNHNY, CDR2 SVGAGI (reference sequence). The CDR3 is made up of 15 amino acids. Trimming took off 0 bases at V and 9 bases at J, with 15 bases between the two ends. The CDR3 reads CASSYSRLLTAEQFF. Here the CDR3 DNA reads TGTGCCAGCAGTTACTCGAGATTGCTGACTGCTGAGCAGTTCTTC.

The CDR3: CASSPPGTGTNYGYTF. The CDR3 nucleotides read TGTGCCAGCAGCCCACCCGGGACAGGGACTAACTATGGCTACACCTTC. The chain joins TRBV28 to TRBJ1-2; 9 nucleotides line up with TRBD1. This CDR3 is 16 amino acids long. With V trimmed by 6 bases and J by 0 bases, 8 bases remained unmatched. The germline gives CDR1 MDHEN, CDR2 SYDVKM.

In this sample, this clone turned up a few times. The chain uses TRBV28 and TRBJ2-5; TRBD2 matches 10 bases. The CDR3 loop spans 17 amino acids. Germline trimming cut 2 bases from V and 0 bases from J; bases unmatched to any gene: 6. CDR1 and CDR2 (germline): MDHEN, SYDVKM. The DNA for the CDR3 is TGTGCCAGCAGTTTAGCCGGGACTAGCGAGTACCAAGAGACCCAGTACTTC. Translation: CASSLAGTSEYQETQYF. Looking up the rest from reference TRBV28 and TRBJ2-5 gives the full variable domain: DVKVTQSSRYLVKRTGEKVFLECVQDMDHENMFWYRQDPGLGLRLIYFSYDVKMKEKGDIPEGYSVSREKKERFSLILESASTNQTSMYLCASSLAGTSEYQETQYFGPGTRLLVL.

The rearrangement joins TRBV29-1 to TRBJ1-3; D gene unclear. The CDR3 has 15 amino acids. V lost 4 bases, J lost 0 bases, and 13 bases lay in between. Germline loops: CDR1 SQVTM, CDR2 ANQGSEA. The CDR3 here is CSVAPTAGSGNTIYF. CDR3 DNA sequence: TGCAGCGTTGCTCCTACGGCAGGCTCTGGAAACACCATATATTTT.

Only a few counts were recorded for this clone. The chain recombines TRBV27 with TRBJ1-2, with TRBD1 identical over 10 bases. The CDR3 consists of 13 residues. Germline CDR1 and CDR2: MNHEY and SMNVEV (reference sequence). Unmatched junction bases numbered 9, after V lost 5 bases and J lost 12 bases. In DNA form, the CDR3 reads TGTGCCAGCAGTCCAACCAGACAGGGGGCGAACACCTTC. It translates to CASSPTRQGANTF.

The CDR3 sequence: CASSFQGLGRANYGYTF. The CDR3, as DNA: TGCGCCAGCAGTTTCCAGGGTTTAGGGCGAGCTAACTATGGCTACACCTTC. The chain joins TRBV10-2 to TRBJ1-2; the D gene is possibly TRBD1 (5 bases). This CDR3 comprises 17 residues. V gave up 5 bases and J gave up 0 bases, with 19 bases separating them. CDR1 and CDR2 (germline): WSHSY, SAAADI.

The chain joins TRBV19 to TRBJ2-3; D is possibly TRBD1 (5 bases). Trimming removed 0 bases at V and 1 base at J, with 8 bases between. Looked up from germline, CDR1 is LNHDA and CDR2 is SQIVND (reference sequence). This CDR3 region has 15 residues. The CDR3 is CASSIDRARTDTQYF. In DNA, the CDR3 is TGTGCCAGTAGTATAGACAGGGCACGCACAGATACGCAGTATTTT.

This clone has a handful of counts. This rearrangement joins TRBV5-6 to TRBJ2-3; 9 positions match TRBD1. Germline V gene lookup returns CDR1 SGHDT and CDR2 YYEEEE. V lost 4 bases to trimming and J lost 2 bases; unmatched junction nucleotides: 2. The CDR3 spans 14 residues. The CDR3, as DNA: TGTGCCAGCAGCCGGGACAGGGACACAGATACGCAGTATTTT. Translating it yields CASSRDRDTDTQYF.